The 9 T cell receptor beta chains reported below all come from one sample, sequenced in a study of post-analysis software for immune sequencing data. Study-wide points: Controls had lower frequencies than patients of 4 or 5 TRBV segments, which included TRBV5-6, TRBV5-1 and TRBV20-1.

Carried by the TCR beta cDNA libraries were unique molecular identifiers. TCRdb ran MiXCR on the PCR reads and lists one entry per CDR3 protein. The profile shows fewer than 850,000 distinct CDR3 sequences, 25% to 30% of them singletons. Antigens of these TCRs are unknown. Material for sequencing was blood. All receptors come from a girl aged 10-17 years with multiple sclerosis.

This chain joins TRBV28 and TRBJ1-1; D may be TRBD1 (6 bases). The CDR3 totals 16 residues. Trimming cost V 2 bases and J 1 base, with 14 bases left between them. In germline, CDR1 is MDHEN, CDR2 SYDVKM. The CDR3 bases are TGTGCCAGCAGTTTACCAGCGGGGGGCAAGAACACTGAAGCTTTCTTT. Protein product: CASSLPAGGKNTEAFF.

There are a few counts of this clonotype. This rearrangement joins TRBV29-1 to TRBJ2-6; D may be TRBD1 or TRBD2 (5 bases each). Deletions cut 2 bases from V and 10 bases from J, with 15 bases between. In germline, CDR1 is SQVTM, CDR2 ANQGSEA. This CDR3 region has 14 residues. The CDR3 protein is CSVEKGAGQNVLTF. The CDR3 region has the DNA TGCAGCGTTGAAAAAGGGGCGGGCCAGAACGTCCTGACTTTC.

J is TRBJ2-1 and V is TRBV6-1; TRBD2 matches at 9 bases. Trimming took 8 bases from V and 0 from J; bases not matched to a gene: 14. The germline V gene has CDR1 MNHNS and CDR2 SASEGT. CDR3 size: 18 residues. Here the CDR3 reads CASLGSGTSGFSYNEQFF. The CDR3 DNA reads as TGTGCCAGCCTAGGATCCGGCACTAGCGGGTTCTCCTACAATGAGCAGTTCTTC.

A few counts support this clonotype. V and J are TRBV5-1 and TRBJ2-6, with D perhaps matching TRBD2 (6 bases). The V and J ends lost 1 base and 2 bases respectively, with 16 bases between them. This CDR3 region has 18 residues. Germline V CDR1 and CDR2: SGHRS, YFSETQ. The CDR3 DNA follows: TGCGCCAGCAGCTTGAATACCGGACGGGGGACTGGGGCCAACGTCCTGACTTTC. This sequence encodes CASSLNTGRGTGANVLTF.

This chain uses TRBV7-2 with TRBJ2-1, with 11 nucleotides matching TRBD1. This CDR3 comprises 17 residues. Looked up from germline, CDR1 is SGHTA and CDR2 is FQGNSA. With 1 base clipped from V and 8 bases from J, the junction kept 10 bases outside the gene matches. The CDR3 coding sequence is TGTGCCAGCAGCTTAGTCCCAGGACAGGGGGCTTGGGATGAGCAGTTCTTC. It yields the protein CASSLVPGQGAWDEQFF.

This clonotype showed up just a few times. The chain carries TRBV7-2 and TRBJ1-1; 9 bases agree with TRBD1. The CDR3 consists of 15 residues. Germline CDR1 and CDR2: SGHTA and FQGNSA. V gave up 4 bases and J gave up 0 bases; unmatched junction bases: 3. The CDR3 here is CASSSQGAMNTEAFF. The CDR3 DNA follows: TGTGCCAGCAGCTCACAGGGGGCCATGAACACTGAAGCTTTCTTT.

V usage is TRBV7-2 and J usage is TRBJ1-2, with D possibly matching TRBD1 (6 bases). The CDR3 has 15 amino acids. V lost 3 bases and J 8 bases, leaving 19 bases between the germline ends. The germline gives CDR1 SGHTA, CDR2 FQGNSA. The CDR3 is CASSLVQQGHLGYTF. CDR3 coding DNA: TGTGCCAGCAGCTTGGTGCAACAGGGCCATCTGGGCTACACCTTC.

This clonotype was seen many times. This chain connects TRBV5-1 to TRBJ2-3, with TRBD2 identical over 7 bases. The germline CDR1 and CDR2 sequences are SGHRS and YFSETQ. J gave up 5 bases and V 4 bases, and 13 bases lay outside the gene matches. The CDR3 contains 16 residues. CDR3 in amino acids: CASSAGDFLGGDTQYF. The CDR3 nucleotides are TGCGCCAGCAGCGCGGGGGACTTCTTAGGCGGAGATACGCAGTATTTT.

As DNA, the CDR3 is TGCGCCAGCAGCTTGGGACCGAATGACGGTCAGCCCCAGCATTTT. Encoded protein: CASSLGPNDGQPQHF. This sequence joins TRBV5-1 and TRBJ1-5; D unclear. This CDR3 spans 15 amino acids. Trimming took off 0 bases at V and 6 bases at J, with 13 bases between the two ends. In germline, CDR1 is SGHRS, CDR2 YFSETQ. The complete variable domain, with remaining parts taken from reference TRBV5-1 and TRBJ1-5, reads KAGVTQTPRYLIKTRGQQVTLSCSPISGHRSVSWYQQTPGQGLQFLFEYFSETQRNKGNFPGRFSGRQFSNSRSEMNVSTLELGDSALYLCASSLGPNDGQPQHFGDGTRLSIL.